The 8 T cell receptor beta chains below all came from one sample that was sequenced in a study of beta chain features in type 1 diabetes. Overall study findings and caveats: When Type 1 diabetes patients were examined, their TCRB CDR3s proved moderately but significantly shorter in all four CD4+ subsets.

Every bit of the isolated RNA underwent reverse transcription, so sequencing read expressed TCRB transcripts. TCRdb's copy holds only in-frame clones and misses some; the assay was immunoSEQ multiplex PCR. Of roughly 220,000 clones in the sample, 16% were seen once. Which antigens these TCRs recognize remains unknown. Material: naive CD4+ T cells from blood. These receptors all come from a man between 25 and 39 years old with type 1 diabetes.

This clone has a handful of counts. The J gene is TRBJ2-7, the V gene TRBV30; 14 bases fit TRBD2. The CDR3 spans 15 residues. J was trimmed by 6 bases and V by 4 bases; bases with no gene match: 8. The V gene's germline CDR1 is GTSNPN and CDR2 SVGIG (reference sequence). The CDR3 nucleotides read TGTGCCTGGAAAGGACTAGCGGGAGGTGTGTCCGAGCAGTACTTC. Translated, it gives CAWKGLAGGVSEQYF. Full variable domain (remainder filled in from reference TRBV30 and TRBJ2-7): SQTIHQWPATLVQPVGSPLSLECTVEGTSNPNLYWYRQAAGRGLQLLFYSVGIGQISSEVPQNLSASRPQDRQFILSSKKLLLSDSGFYLCAWKGLAGGVSEQYFGPGTRLTVT.

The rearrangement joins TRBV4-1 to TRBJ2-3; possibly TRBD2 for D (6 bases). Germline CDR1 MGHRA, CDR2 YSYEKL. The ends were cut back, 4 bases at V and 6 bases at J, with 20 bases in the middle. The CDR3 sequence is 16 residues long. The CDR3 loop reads CASSPISGARGDTQYF. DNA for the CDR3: TGCGCCAGCAGCCCGATCTCCGGGGCCCGGGGGGATACGCAGTATTTT.

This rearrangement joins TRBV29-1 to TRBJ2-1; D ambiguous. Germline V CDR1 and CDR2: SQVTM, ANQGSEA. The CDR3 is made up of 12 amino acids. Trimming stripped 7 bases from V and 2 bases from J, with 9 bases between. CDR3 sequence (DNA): TGCAGCGGCGAATTCACCTACAATGAGCAGTTCTTC. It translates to CSGEFTYNEQFF.

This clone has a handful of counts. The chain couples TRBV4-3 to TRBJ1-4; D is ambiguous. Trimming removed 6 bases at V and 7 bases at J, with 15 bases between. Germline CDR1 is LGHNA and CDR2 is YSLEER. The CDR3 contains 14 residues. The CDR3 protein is CASSSSWLPEKLFF. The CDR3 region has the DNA TGCGCCAGCAGTAGTTCTTGGCTCCCTGAAAAACTGTTTTTT.

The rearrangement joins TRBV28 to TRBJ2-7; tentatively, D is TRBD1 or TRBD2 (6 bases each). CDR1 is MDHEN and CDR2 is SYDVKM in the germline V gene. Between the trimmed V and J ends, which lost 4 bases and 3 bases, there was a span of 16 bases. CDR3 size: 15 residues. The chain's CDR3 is CASSSGEELGYEQYF. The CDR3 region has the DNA TGTGCCAGCAGTTCAGGGGAGGAACTCGGCTACGAGCAGTACTTC. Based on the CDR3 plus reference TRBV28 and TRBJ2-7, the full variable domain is DVKVTQSSRYLVKRTGEKVFLECVQDMDHENMFWYRQDPGLGLRLIYFSYDVKMKEKGDIPEGYSVSREKKERFSLILESASTNQTSMYLCASSSGEELGYEQYFGPGTRLTVT.

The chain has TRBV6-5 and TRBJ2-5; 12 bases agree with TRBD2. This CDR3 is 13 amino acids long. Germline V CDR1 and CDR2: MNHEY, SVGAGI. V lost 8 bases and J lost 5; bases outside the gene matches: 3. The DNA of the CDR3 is TGTGCCAGCCGGACTAGCGGGGCGGAGACCCAGTACTTC. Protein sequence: CASRTSGAETQYF.

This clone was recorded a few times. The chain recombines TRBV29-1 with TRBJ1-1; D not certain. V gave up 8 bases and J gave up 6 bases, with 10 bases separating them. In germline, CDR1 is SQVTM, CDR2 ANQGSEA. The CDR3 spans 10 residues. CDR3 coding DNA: TGCAGCATTTCCCGAGCTGAAGCTTTCTTT. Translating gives CSISRAEAFF.

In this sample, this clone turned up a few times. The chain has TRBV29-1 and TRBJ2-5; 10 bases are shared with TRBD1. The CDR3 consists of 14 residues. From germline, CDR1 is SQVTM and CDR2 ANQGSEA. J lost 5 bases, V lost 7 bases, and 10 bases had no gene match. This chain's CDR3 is CSARGTGDSETQYF. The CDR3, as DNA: TGCAGCGCCCGGGGGACAGGGGATTCGGAGACCCAGTACTTC. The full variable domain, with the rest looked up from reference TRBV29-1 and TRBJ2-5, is SAVISQKPSRDICQRGTSLTIQCQVDSQVTMMFWYRQQPGQSLTLIATANQGSEATYESGFVIDKFPISRPNLTFSTLTVSNMSPEDSSIYLCSARGTGDSETQYFGPGTRLLVL.